The source of this TCR beta chain is a study of CD8+CD57+ T cells in acquired aplastic anemia. Study-wide context: Average DNA yield from sorted CD4+ and CD8+ cells was roughly 3.1 ug. Overall study findings and caveats: With respect to CD8+ Simpson's diversity, patients and controls did not differ significantly.

CD8+CD57+ cell expansion had been shown by flow cytometry in patients chosen for sequencing. Germline V gene sequence: CDR1 MGHDK, CDR2 SYGVNS. The CDR3 consists of 16 residues. TCR beta VDJ and CDR3 profiling used genomic DNA as template. From the reads, TCRdb called clonotypes with MiXCR, one entry per CDR3 protein. The repertoire holds 95,000 to 150,000 distinct CDR3 sequences, over 30% seen once, with 2.6% in the top ten. Comment on this clonotype: The antigen is unknown. Its ends do not fully match the called genes, so a read error is possible.

Sequenced input: sorted CD4+, CD8+, or CD8+CD57+ T cells (not recorded which) from PBMCs. The rearrangement uses TRBV25-1 and TRBJ1-4; weak D call: TRBD1 (5 bases). This clonotype was obtained from a human donor with aplastic anemia. The CDR3 nucleotides are TGTACCAGCAGTGAATGGGACCTTGGGAATAATGAAAGACTGTTTTTT. This codes for CTSSEWDLGNNERLFF.